Below, 15 T cell receptor beta chains from the same sample are listed, as sequenced in a study of shared clonotypes between healthy human individuals. Profiling relied on immunoSEQ multiplex PCR, and the TCRdb table lists in-frame clones only, not all of them. The repertoire consists of over a million clones, with over 95% occurring once and the leading ten covering 0.95% to 1.5%. The sequenced sample was naive CD4+ T cells sorted from blood. Subset here: CD45RA+ positively selected. Source of these receptors: a man younger than 40 in good health.

The gene calls are TRBV11-2 and TRBJ2-5, with TRBD2 identical over 12 bases. Unmatched junction bases numbered 10, after V lost 6 bases and J lost 5 bases. From germline, CDR1 is SGHAT and CDR2 FQNNGV. This CDR3 is built from 16 residues. CDR3 DNA: TGTGCCAGCAGGTGGAGAAGGACTAGCGGGATGGAGACCCAGTACTTC. Its translation is CASRWRRTSGMETQYF.

This chain links TRBV7-2 with TRBJ1-5, with no clear D. This CDR3 is 13 amino acids long. The V end was cut by 1 base, the J end by 4 bases, with 5 bases between. The germline V gene encodes CDR1 SGHTA and CDR2 FQGNSA. CDR3 in amino acids: CASSLGENQPQHF. CDR3 coding DNA: TGTGCCAGCAGCTTAGGGGAGAATCAGCCCCAGCATTTT.

V is TRBV10-3 and J is TRBJ1-3, with D possibly matching TRBD1 (5 bases). Trimming removed 3 bases at V and 4 bases at J, with 7 bases between. Germline V gene lookup returns CDR1 ENHRY and CDR2 SYGVKD. This CDR3 spans 13 amino acids. CDR3 coding DNA: TGTGCCATCAGTGACAGGGAGGGAAACACCATATATTTT. Protein product: CAISDREGNTIYF.

The rearrangement joins TRBV2 to TRBJ2-5; possibly TRBD1 or TRBD2 for D (5 bases each). Trimming removed 6 bases at V and 5 bases at J, with 16 bases between. Germline loops: CDR1 SNHLY, CDR2 FYNNEI. The CDR3 contains 14 residues. The CDR3 DNA is TGTGCCAGCAGCCCCCTTCTAGGGACGGAGACCCAGTACTTC. This sequence encodes CASSPLLGTETQYF.

The J gene is TRBJ2-3, the V gene TRBV6-4; tentative D call: TRBD2 (5 bases). The V gene lost 9 bases and the J gene lost 0 bases, with 10 bases spanning the gap. This CDR3 has 13 residues. Germline values: CDR1 MRHNA, CDR2 SNTAGT. As DNA, the CDR3 is TGTGCCAGAAAAACTAGGAGCACAGATACGCAGTATTTT. Protein sequence: CARKTRSTDTQYF.

The chain has TRBV5-6 and TRBJ2-1; the match to TRBD2 covers 13 bases. This CDR3 is 16 amino acids long. Trimming at V came to 0 bases and at J to 8 bases, leaving 5 bases not matched to a gene. CDR1 is SGHDT and CDR2 is YYEEEE in the germline V gene. The CDR3 sequence is CASSLGRTSGSYEQFF. The CDR3 DNA reads TGTGCCAGCAGCTTGGGTAGGACTAGCGGGAGCTATGAGCAGTTCTTC. The full variable domain, rest sourced from reference TRBV5-6 and TRBJ2-1, is DAGVTQSPTHLIKTRGQQVTLRCSPKSGHDTVSWYQQALGQGPQFIFQYYEEEERQRGNFPDRFSGHQFPNYSSELNVNALLLGDSALYLCASSLGRTSGSYEQFFGPGTRLTVL.

The rearrangement uses TRBV28 and TRBJ1-5; 8 positions agree with TRBD1. CDR3 length: 17 residues. Germline V CDR1 and CDR2: MDHEN, SYDVKM. With 0 bases clipped from V and 1 base from J, the junction kept 5 bases outside the gene matches. The CDR3 bases are TGTGCCAGCAGTTTATGGACAGGGGCCGGGAGCAATCAGCCCCAGCATTTT. Residues: CASSLWTGAGSNQPQHF.

In its sample, this clone was seen once. The chain employs TRBV29-1 and TRBJ2-2, with 9 bases lining up with TRBD1. V trimming: 5 bases; J trimming: 8 bases; junction bases outside the gene matches: 6. Germline values: CDR1 SQVTM, CDR2 ANQGSEA. The CDR3 is 13 residues long. CDR3 nucleotide sequence: TGCAGCGTTCAACCCGGGACAGGGGGGGAGCTGTTTTTT. Residues: CSVQPGTGGELFF.

CDR3 in amino acids: CASSSAGNTGELFF. In DNA, the CDR3 is TGTGCCAGCAGCTCAGCGGGGAACACCGGGGAGCTGTTTTTT. The chain is built from TRBV7-3 and TRBJ2-2; the D gene is possibly TRBD2 (6 bases). Trimming took 4 bases from V and 1 from J, leaving 7 bases between them. Per the germline V gene, CDR1 is SGHTA and CDR2 is FQGTGA. The CDR3 covers 14 residues. Full variable domain (missing parts from reference TRBV7-3 and TRBJ2-2): GAGVSQTPSNKVTEKGKYVELRCDPISGHTALYWYRQSLGQGPEFLIYFQGTGAADDSGLPNDRFFAVRPEGSVSTLKIQRTERGDSAVYLCASSSAGNTGELFFGEGSRLTVL.

The chain recombines TRBV10-3 with TRBJ1-1; no clear D. V was shortened by 0 bases and J by 4 bases, with 12 bases between the two germline ends. In germline, CDR1 is ENHRY, CDR2 SYGVKD. The CDR3 loop spans 15 amino acids. In DNA form, the CDR3 reads TGTGCCATCAGTGAGTCGTGGGAAGTCGGCACTGAAGCTTTCTTT. This translates into CAISESWEVGTEAFF.

The gene calls are TRBV28 and TRBJ2-1; 10 bases map to TRBD2. The germline CDR1 and CDR2 sequences are MDHEN and SYDVKM. The CDR3 is 15 residues long. With 5 bases clipped from V and 3 bases from J, the junction kept 4 bases outside the gene matches. DNA of the CDR3: TGTGCCAGCAGTGGGACTAGCGCGATCTACAATGAGCAGTTCTTC. Translated, it gives CASSGTSAIYNEQFF.

The rearrangement uses TRBV28 and TRBJ2-1, with a possible D match to TRBD1 (6 bases). This CDR3 comprises 14 residues. Germline assignment: CDR1 MDHEN and CDR2 SYDVKM. Trimming left V 6 bases short and J 9 bases short, with 18 bases between. The CDR3 DNA reads as TGTGCCAGCAGCGTTGGGGGTTGGGGGCGTGAGCAGTTCTTC. Translation gives CASSVGGWGREQFF. Supplemented by reference TRBV28 and TRBJ2-1, the full variable domain reads DVKVTQSSRYLVKRTGEKVFLECVQDMDHENMFWYRQDPGLGLRLIYFSYDVKMKEKGDIPEGYSVSREKKERFSLILESASTNQTSMYLCASSVGGWGREQFFGPGTRLTVL.

This clone was found many times. This rearrangement joins TRBV6-1 to TRBJ1-4; 8 bases are shared with TRBD1. The germline V gene encodes CDR1 MNHNS and CDR2 SASEGT. The CDR3 has 15 residues. V shed 0 bases and J 7 bases; nucleotides not matched to a gene: 4. CDR3 bases: TGTGCCAGCAGTGAAGCCGAAGGGACAGGTGAAAAACTGTTTTTT. Translating gives CASSEAEGTGEKLFF.

The chain has TRBV7-1 and TRBJ2-7, with D unresolved. TRBV7-1 counts as an open reading frame of uncertain function. CDR3 length equals 14 residues. Trimming pared 4 bases from V and 2 bases from J, leaving 12 bases between. As DNA, the CDR3 is TGTGCCAGCAGCTTAGAACATGGGACCTACGAGCAGTACTTC. Translation gives CASSLEHGTYEQYF.

A few counts support this clone. The rearrangement uses TRBV7-2 and TRBJ1-5; D unclear. Trimming removed 1 base at V and 1 base at J, with 8 bases between. From germline, CDR1 is SGHTA and CDR2 FQGNSA. The CDR3 is made up of 15 amino acids. The CDR3 DNA reads TGTGCCAGCAGCTTAGAATTAGGGAGCAATCAGCCCCAGCATTTT. It yields the protein CASSLELGSNQPQHF.